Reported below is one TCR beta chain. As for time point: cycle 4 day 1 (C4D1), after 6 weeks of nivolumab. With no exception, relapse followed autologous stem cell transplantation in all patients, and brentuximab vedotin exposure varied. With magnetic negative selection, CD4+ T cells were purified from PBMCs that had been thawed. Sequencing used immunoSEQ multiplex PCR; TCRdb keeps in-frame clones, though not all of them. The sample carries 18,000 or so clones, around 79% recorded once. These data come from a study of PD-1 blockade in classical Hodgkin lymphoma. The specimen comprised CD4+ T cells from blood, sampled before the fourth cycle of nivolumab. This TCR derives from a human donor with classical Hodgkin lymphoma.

For the CDR3, the DNA is TGCGCCAGCAGCCAGGGGGTGAGCTACGAGCAGTACTTC. Amino acids: CASSQGVSYEQYF. This chain joins TRBV4-1 and TRBJ2-7, with D perhaps TRBD1 or TRBD2 (5 bases each). Per germline, CDR1 MGHRA and CDR2 YSYEKL. V was clipped by 3 bases and J by 3 bases, with 9 bases between them. The CDR3 spans 13 residues.